This TCR beta chain was sequenced for a study of cytotoxic CD8 clonotypes in ibrutinib-treated CLL. Study information: Among patients, around 25 responded partially and 2 completely; about 14 then stayed remitted and 12 progressed after median approximately 72 months.

TCRdb keeps only in-frame clones here, not all; method: immunoSEQ multiplex PCR. The sample consists of about 25,000 clones, 85% of them appearing once. This clone was counted once. Its cognate antigen is unknown. V dropped 5 bases and J dropped 1; count of bases not matched to a gene: 6. The CDR3 contains 17 residues. Germline CDR1 SGHTA, CDR2 FQGTGA. General study findings and limits: Public clonotypes were uncommon and contracted or stayed stable on treatment. Clonality went higher at ibrutinib response and then dropped back toward baseline at progression. Clonality correlated strongly with circulating CD8+ T cells and exceeded age-matched healthy donors at baseline.

The sequencing used PBMCs, collected after 24 months of ibrutinib treatment. The rearrangement links TRBV7-3 to TRBJ2-5; 14 positions agree with TRBD2. The TCR originated in a human donor with chronic lymphocytic leukemia. CDR3 DNA sequence: TGTGCCAGCAGCCCCGGACTAGCGGGGGGCATCCAAGAGACCCAGTACTTC. It encodes CASSPGLAGGIQETQYF.